This T cell receptor beta chain is from a study of PD-1 blockade in classical Hodgkin lymphoma. The V end lost 3 bases, the J end lost 3 bases, and 10 bases lay between the germline ends. The germline CDR1 and CDR2 sequences are SNHLY and FYNNEI. The CDR3 extends over 14 amino acids. The repertoire was sequenced with immunoSEQ multiplex PCR; TCRdb's copy has only in-frame clones and lacks some. The sample contains 6,800 or so clones, about 80% of which appear only once. Every patient experienced relapse after autologous stem cell transplantation, and brentuximab vedotin exposure varied. Study outcomes and limitations: In CD4+ cells, TCR diversity went up significantly by C4D1, but in CD8+ cells it did not. Whoever responded completely had baseline diversity much like that seen in newly diagnosed patients.

The table lists this clone with a count of one. Its antigen remains unidentified. The rearrangement uses TRBV2 and TRBJ2-3; weak D call: TRBD1 (6 bases). Sample: peripheral blood mononuclear cells (PBMCs), taken at baseline. This clonotype was sampled from a human donor with classical Hodgkin lymphoma. This CDR3 reads CASSDSQGTDTQYF. In DNA form, the CDR3 reads TGTGCCAGCAGTGATTCCCAGGGGACAGATACGCAGTATTTT.